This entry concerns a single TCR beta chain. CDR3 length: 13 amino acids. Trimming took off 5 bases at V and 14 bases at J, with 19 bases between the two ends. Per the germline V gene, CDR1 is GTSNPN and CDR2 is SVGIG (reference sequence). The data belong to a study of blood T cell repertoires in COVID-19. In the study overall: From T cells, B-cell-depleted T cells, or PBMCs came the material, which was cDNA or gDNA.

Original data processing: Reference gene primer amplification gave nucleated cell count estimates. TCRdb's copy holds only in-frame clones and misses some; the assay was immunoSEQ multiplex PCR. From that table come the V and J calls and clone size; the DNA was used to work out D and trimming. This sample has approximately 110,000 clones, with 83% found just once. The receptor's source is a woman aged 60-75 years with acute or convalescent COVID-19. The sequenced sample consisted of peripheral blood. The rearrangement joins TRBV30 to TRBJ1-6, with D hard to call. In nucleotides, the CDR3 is TGTGCCTGGGGAAGCTTGAGTCCCCTAGCCCTCCACTTT. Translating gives CAWGSLSPLALHF.